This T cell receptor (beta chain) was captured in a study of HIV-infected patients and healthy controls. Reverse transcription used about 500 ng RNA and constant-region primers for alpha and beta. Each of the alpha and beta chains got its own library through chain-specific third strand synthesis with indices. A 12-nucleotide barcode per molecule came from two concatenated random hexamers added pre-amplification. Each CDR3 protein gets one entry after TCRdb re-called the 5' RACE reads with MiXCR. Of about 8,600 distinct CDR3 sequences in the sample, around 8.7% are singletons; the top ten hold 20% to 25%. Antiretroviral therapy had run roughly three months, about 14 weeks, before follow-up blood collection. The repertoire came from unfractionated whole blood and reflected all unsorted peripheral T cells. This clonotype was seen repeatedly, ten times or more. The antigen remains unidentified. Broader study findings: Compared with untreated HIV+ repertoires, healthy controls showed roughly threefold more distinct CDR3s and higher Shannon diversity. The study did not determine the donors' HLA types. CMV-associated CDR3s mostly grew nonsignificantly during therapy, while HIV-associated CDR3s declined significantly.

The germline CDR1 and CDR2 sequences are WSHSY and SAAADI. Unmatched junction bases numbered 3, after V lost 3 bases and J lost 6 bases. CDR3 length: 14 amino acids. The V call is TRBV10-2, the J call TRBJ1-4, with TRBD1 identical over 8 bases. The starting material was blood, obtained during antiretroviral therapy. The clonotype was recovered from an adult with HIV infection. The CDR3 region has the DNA TGCGCCAGCAGTGACGGGACAGGCTATGAAAAACTGTTTTTT. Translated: CASSDGTGYEKLFF.